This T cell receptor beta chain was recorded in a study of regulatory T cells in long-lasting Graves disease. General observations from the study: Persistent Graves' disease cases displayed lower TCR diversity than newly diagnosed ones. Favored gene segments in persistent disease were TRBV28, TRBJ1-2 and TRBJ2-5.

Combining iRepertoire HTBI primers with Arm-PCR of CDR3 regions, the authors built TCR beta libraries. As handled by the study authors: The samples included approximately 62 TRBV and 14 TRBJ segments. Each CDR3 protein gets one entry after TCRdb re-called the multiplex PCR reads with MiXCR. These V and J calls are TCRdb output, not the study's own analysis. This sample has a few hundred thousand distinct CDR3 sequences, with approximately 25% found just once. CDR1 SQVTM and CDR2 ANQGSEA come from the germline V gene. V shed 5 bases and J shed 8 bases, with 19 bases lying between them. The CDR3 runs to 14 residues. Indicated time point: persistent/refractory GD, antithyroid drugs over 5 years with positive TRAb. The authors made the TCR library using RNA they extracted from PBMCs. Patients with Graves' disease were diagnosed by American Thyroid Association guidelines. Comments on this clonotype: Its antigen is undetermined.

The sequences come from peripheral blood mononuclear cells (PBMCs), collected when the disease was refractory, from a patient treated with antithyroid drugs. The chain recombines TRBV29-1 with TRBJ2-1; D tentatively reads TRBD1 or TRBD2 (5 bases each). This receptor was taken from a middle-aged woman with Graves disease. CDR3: CSVTLPGMGDEQFF. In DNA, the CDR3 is TGCAGCGTTACCCTTCCCGGGATGGGGGATGAGCAGTTCTTC.